One T cell receptor beta chain is described in this entry. What it binds is unknown. Investigators reverse transcribed all isolated RNA, so they sequenced expressed TCRB transcripts. An average approximately 3.3 million reads came from naive, central memory and regulatory T cell samples. The assay was immunoSEQ multiplex PCR, and TCRdb's table has in-frame clones only and misses some. The profile shows some 170,000 clones, 50% to 70% of them singletons. These data come from a study of beta chain features in type 1 diabetes. General study findings and limits: Type 1 diabetes patients showed a moderate but significant shortening of TCRB CDR3s in all four CD4+ subsets. In type 1 diabetes patients, VDJ junctions had fewer insertions; deletions at these junctions were more frequent.

Specimen: naive CD4+ T cells from blood. This sequence was found in a man aged 30 to 45 with type 1 diabetes.

The CDR3 sequence is CASSQGALGTYEQYF. Written as DNA, the CDR3 is TGCGCCAGCAGCCAAGGGGCACTTGGGACCTACGAGCAGTACTTC. The chain is built from TRBV4-3 and TRBJ2-7; D is uncertain. This CDR3 is 15 amino acids long. Per germline, CDR1 LGHNA and CDR2 YSLEER. V lost 1 base, J lost 2 bases, and 12 bases lay in between.